The next 10 T cell receptor beta chains were all read from a single sample in a study of blood T cell repertoires in COVID-19. Libraries were prepared by immunoSEQ multiplex PCR; TCRdb keeps only in-frame clonotypes and omits some of them. Of 200,000 to 250,000 clones listed, 85% to 90% are singletons. Sample: peripheral blood. The receptors originated from an elderly man with acute or convalescent COVID-19.

Written as DNA, the CDR3 is TGCAGCGCCCGGACTAGCGGGAGAGACACCCAGTACTTC. Protein product: CSARTSGRDTQYF. V is TRBV29-1 and J is TRBJ2-5; 13 nucleotides align to TRBD2. The CDR3 sequence is 13 residues long. V lost 7 bases and J lost 8; bases outside the gene matches: 7. CDR1 is SQVTM and CDR2 is ANQGSEA in the germline V gene.

CDR3 sequence (DNA): TGTGCCAGCAGTGCTGACAGCGATTCATTCTATGGCTACACCTTC. Amino acids: CASSADSDSFYGYTF. The rearrangement joins TRBV2 to TRBJ1-2, with D possibly TRBD1 on 5 matching bases. Per the germline V gene, CDR1 is SNHLY and CDR2 is FYNNEI. V lost 4 bases and J lost 4, with 16 bases in between. The CDR3 runs 15 residues.

The V call is TRBV15, the J call TRBJ2-7; 7 bases are a match to TRBD1. CDR1 is LNHNV and CDR2 is YYDKDF in the germline V gene (reference sequence). CDR3 length: 14 residues. With V trimmed by 3 bases and J by 5 bases, 7 bases remained unmatched. The CDR3, as DNA: TGTGCCACCAGCAGGTCCGGGACAGCGCACGAGCAGTACGTC. Protein product: CATSRSGTAHEQYV.

This clone was detected a few times. This chain links TRBV21-1 with TRBJ2-7; TRBD1, the D gene given by the table, was not confirmed from the DNA. TRBV21-1 is marked as a pseudogene. The CDR3 spans 13 residues. The CDR3 here is CASSRDSTYEQYV. DNA for the CDR3: TGTGCCAGCAGCCGGGACAGTACCTACGAGCAGTACGTC.

This clone was seen only once. This chain connects TRBV24-1 to TRBJ2-1; the D gene is possibly TRBD1 (7 bases). The CDR3 consists of 15 residues. Germline CDR1 KGHDR, CDR2 SFDVKD. Trimming removed 6 bases from V and 4 bases from J, with 15 bases in between. The chain's CDR3 is CATSPGGTAYNEQFF. The CDR3 nucleotides read TGTGCCACCAGTCCTGGCGGGACAGCGTACAATGAGCAGTTCTTC.

This chain joins TRBV15 and TRBJ1-2; D remains ambiguous. The CDR3 contains 12 residues. V shed 0 bases and J shed 8 bases, with 7 bases lying between them. CDR1 is LNHNV and CDR2 is YYDKDF in the germline V gene (reference sequence). The CDR3 DNA reads TGTGCCACCAGCAGAGATGTGGAGGGCTACACCTTC. The encoded protein is CATSRDVEGYTF.

The chain carries TRBV6-5 and TRBJ2-5, with D maybe TRBD1 (5 bases). The CDR3 loop spans 13 amino acids. Deletions cut 0 bases from V and 4 bases from J, with 6 bases between. Germline V lookup: CDR1 MNHEY, CDR2 SVGAGI. The CDR3 is CASSYSRVETQYF. The CDR3 DNA is TGTGCCAGCAGTTACTCCAGGGTAGAGACCCAGTACTTC.

This clone occurred once. The genes are TRBV4-2 and TRBJ2-7, with TRBD2 matching over 7 bases. After removal of 0 bases from V and 3 bases from J, the junction contained 2 bases not matched to a gene. The CDR3 spans 14 residues. Per the germline V gene, CDR1 is LGHNA and CDR2 is YNFKEQ. CDR3 sequence reads: CASSQEAGVYEQYV. Written as DNA, the CDR3 is TGTGCCAGCAGCCAAGAGGCGGGGGTCTACGAGCAGTACGTC.

The rearrangement uses TRBV2 and TRBJ2-1; D is unresolved. Trimming took off 9 bases at V and 0 bases at J, with 6 bases between the two ends. The CDR3 is made up of 12 amino acids. The germline V gene has CDR1 SNHLY and CDR2 FYNNEI. Here the CDR3 DNA reads TGTGCCAGTACTATCTCCTACAATGAGCAGTTCTTC. This codes for CASTISYNEQFF.

The genes are TRBV29-1 and TRBJ1-4; 8 bases are shared with TRBD1. Losses at the gene ends were 7 bases for V and 8 bases for J; bases not matched to a gene: 9. Germline V gene lookup returns CDR1 SQVTM and CDR2 ANQGSEA. This CDR3 region has 13 residues. The chain's CDR3 is CSAVDREDEKLFF. Here the CDR3 DNA reads TGCAGCGCAGTGGACAGGGAGGACGAAAAACTGTTTTTT.